Listed below are T cell receptor beta chains from one sample, sequenced in a study of STAT5B mutations in CD4+ large granular lymphocyte leukemia. Profiling relied on immunoSEQ multiplex PCR, and the TCRdb table lists in-frame clones only, not all of them. The table records 23,000 or so clones, 75% of them present only once. Sequencing input: CD4+ T cells from blood buffy coats. The receptors were gathered from a human donor in good health. Both conserved end residues are part of each CDR3. Each record gives: V gene, J gene, D gene, clone size, CDR3 protein. The D gene is left open where the match is weak. Clone size appears in some rows only: once, few, many, or a class for an expanded clone.

TRBV7-9	TRBJ1-5	TRBD1	NA	CASSQQGPLGPNQPQHF
TRBV21-1	TRBJ1-2	NA	NA	CASSKGGGPGYGYTF
TRBV19	TRBJ2-2	TRBD1	once	CASSWTGATGELFF
TRBV6-4	TRBJ1-5	NA	NA	CASSPDGTYYQPQHF
TRBV11-2	TRBJ2-7	TRBD2	NA	CASSPPGLAGSEQYF
TRBV5-5	TRBJ1-1	NA	NA	CASSLSPVGSEAFF
TRBV6-6	TRBJ2-7	NA	NA	CASSFIAGPADEQYF
TRBV4-1	TRBJ2-6	TRBD2	NA	CASSRGGLTSGANVLTF
TRBV19	TRBJ1-5	TRBD1	NA	CASRTGYSNQPQHF
TRBV30	TRBJ2-5	NA	NA	CAWSVLLQETQYF
TRBV19	TRBJ1-5	NA	once	CASSSADNSNQPQHF
TRBV11-3	TRBJ2-7	TRBD2	NA	CASSLIAGGGYEQYF
TRBV2	TRBJ1-2	TRBD1	NA	CASSEQDRVGYGYTF
TRBV7-9	TRBJ1-2	TRBD1	few	CASSSDRDYGYTF
TRBV27	TRBJ2-3	NA	NA	CASSPRTITDTQYF
TRBV20-1	TRBJ2-5	NA	NA	CSARKETQYF
TRBV6-4	TRBJ2-1	NA	NA	CASSGGPYNEQFF
TRBV15	TRBJ1-2	NA	NA	CATSPGQSLYGYTF
TRBV5-6	TRBJ2-5	TRBD1	NA	CASSPGQQETQYF
TRBV11-2	TRBJ2-1	NA	NA	CASSLALYNEQFF
TRBV6-1	TRBJ2-1	NA	NA	CASSGGGSSYNEQFF
TRBV6-5	TRBJ2-7	NA	few	CASRPQGVEQYF
TRBV7-9	TRBJ1-2	NA	few	CASSFDLRTRGNYGYTF
TRBV7-9	TRBJ1-4	NA	few	CASSFSGNNEKLFF
TRBV29-1	TRBJ1-2	TRBD1	NA	CSVATGGSNYGYTF
TRBV6-1	TRBJ1-5	NA	NA	CASSYLENQPQHF
TRBV7-2	TRBJ1-1	NA	NA	CASSFPAEAFF
TRBV5-4	TRBJ2-5	NA	NA	CASSTAQGGLGETQYF
TRBV18	TRBJ1-2	NA	NA	CASSPPNGESKSYTF
TRBV5-1	TRBJ2-5	NA	NA	CASSLRSLKETQYF
TRBV19	TRBJ2-2	NA	NA	CASRGSRANTGELFF